The T cell receptor beta chain under discussion was sequenced for a study of T-cell memory formation after mild COVID-19. At the level of the study: In these data, TCR clusters were largely donor specific. Overall study results and limits: Some clones that responded turned up in pre-infection memory, which suggests that cross-reactive memory joined in. CD4+ contracting clones lay mainly in CM and EM, CD8+ ones in EMRA. Second-wave clones that peaked on day 37 lacked confirmed SARS-CoV-2 specificity.

Regarding this clonotype: The target antigen is unknown.

The V and J ends lost 6 bases and 5 bases respectively, with 17 bases between them. CDR1 is WSHSY and CDR2 is SAAADI in the germline V gene. This CDR3 comprises 14 residues. TCRdb re-called the 5' RACE reads with MiXCR, one entry per CDR3 protein. The top ten hold 3% to 3.5% of the sample, which has 190,000 or so distinct CDR3 sequences, roughly a tenth seen once. The chain couples TRBV10-2 to TRBJ2-7; TRBD2 is a possible D gene (5 bases). This sequence was found in a man between 18 and 35 years old who had mild COVID-19 (a few samples of this study predate the infection). Cell type and time point are not known. The sequenced sample was PBMCs or a T cell subset sorted from them (not recorded which). The DNA of the CDR3 is TGCGCCAGCAGGAGGCGGGCTCCTGACGACGAGCAGTACTTC. Encoded protein: CASRRRAPDDEQYF.